This TCR beta chain was retrieved from a study of T cell clonality in common variable immunodeficiency. Study-level points and caveats: Authors noted CVID clonality's cause needs subpopulation repertoire sequencing.

CVID and control samples used equivalent genomic DNA input. Some clones are missing from TCRdb's copy, which holds only in-frame ones; the method was immunoSEQ multiplex PCR. The data show about 52,000 clones, with none appearing a single time. CDR1 and CDR2 (germline): PRHDT, FYEKMQ (reference sequence). The CDR3 loop spans 17 amino acids. A word on this clone: As yet, its antigen is unknown. From the germline J gene comes the end of the CDR3, since the read stops 3 residues before it.

Sequences were obtained from peripheral blood mononuclear cells. This chain links TRBV13 with TRBJ2-5; 14 positions agree with TRBD2. The clonotype originates from a person aged 18 to 75 in good health. The CDR3 is CASSLVGLAGVTDTQYF. CDR3 DNA (partial): TGTGCCAGCAGCTTAGTGGGACTAGCGGGGGTCACAGATACC. Together with reference TRBV13 and TRBJ2-5, the CDR3 gives the full variable domain: AAGVIQSPRHLIKEKRETATLKCYPIPRHDTVYWYQQGPGQDPQFLISFYEKMQSDKGSIPDRFSAQQFSDYHSELNMSSLELGDSALYFCASSLVGLAGVTDTQYFGPGTRLLVL.